The 26 T cell receptor beta chains below come from one sample, sequenced in a study of blood T cell repertoires in COVID-19. The protocol was immunoSEQ multiplex PCR, while the TCRdb copy is restricted to in-frame clones and leaves out a portion. The table records some 57,000 clones, 85% of them present only once. The sequencing sample was made of peripheral blood. These receptors were collected from a human donor in a cohort sampled during active COVID-19.

The chain combines TRBV27 with TRBJ2-1, with 9 bases matching TRBD2. CDR3 length equals 16 residues. Trimming removed 2 bases from V and 0 bases from J; junction bases left unmatched: 2. Germline CDR1 MNHEY, CDR2 SMNVEV (reference sequence). The CDR3 sequence is CASSLAGGSSYNEQFF. The CDR3 DNA is TGTGCCAGCAGTTTAGCGGGGGGGAGCTCCTACAATGAGCAGTTCTTC.

The chain has TRBV19 and TRBJ1-2; TRBD1 is a possible D gene (6 bases). Deletions cut 1 base from V and 4 bases from J, with 10 bases between. The CDR3 is 14 residues long. The germline CDR1 and CDR2 sequences are LNHDA and SQIVND (reference sequence). For the CDR3, the DNA is TGTGCCAGTAGTATAGGTTCGACAGGCTATGGCTACACCTTC. Translation: CASSIGSTGYGYTF.

This sequence joins TRBV6-1 and TRBJ1-5; D is ambiguous. CDR1 and CDR2 from the germline V gene are MNHNS and SASEGT. The V and J ends lost 3 bases and 6 bases respectively, with 3 bases between them. The CDR3 consists of 11 residues. CDR3 in DNA: TGTGCCAGCAGTGACGTTCAGCCCCAGCATTTT. It yields the protein CASSDVQPQHF.

This chain joins TRBV4-2 and TRBJ1-6, with 9 bases lining up with TRBD1. CDR1 is LGHNA and CDR2 is YNFKEQ in the germline V gene. This CDR3 comprises 17 residues. V trimming: 4 bases; J trimming: 9 bases; junction bases outside the gene matches: 13. The CDR3 is CASSPHTIGTGSSPLHF. The CDR3 coding sequence is TGTGCCAGCAGCCCTCATACGATTGGGACAGGGAGTTCACCCCTCCACTTT.

V usage is TRBV11-2 and J usage is TRBJ2-7; 11 bases agree with TRBD1. CDR3 length: 14 residues. CDR1 and CDR2 from the germline V gene are SGHAT and FQNNGV. The V gene end was trimmed by 5 bases and the J gene end by 4 bases; junction bases not matched to a gene: 4. CDR3: CASSLGTGGYEQYF. The CDR3 DNA sequence: TGTGCCAGCAGCCTTGGGACAGGGGGGTACGAGCAGTACTTC.

The rearrangement links TRBV5-1 to TRBJ2-5; D unresolved. Deletions cut 4 bases from V and 0 bases from J, with 13 bases between. The CDR3 is 15 residues long. The germline V gene encodes CDR1 SGHRS and CDR2 YFSETQ. The CDR3 DNA reads as TGCGCCAGCAGCCCGGCGGCGCCGCACCAAGAGACCCAGTACTTC. It codes for CASSPAAPHQETQYF.

This rearrangement joins TRBV10-1 to TRBJ2-1; the match to TRBD1 covers 7 bases. V lost 3 bases, J lost 1 base, and 6 bases stayed unmatched. CDR1 is WNHNN, CDR2 SYGVQD, per germline (reference sequence). The CDR3 runs 16 residues. CDR3 DNA sequence: TGCGCCAGCAGTGATATTGGGACAGCTTCCTACAATGAGCAGTTCTTC. This sequence encodes CASSDIGTASYNEQFF.

The rearrangement links TRBV19 to TRBJ2-4; 7 bases agree with TRBD1. CDR1 and CDR2 from the germline V gene are LNHDA and SQIVND (reference sequence). Trimming at V came to 6 bases and at J to 5 bases, leaving 4 bases not matched to a gene. The CDR3 covers 13 residues. The CDR3 DNA reads as TGTGCCAGTAGGAACAGGGGAGAAAACATTCAGTACTTC. This translates into CASRNRGENIQYF.

This chain links TRBV10-2 with TRBJ2-7; possibly TRBD2 for D (5 bases). The CDR3 loop spans 14 amino acids. Germline V gene data show CDR1 as WSHSY and CDR2 as SAAADI. V lost 8 bases and J 4 bases, leaving 18 bases between the germline ends. The CDR3 is CASYGGRDTYEQYF. CDR3 nucleotide sequence: TGCGCCAGCTACGGTGGGAGAGATACGTACGAGCAGTACTTC.

This chain joins TRBV6-2 or TRBV6-3 and TRBJ2-7; D possibly corresponds to TRBD1 (6 bases). The CDR3 has 15 amino acids. The V end was cut by 5 bases, the J end by 7 bases, with 21 bases between. The V gene's germline CDR1 is MNHEY and CDR2 SVGEGT. Here the CDR3 reads CASSPPSAARGEQYF. In DNA form, the CDR3 reads TGTGCCAGCAGTCCCCCATCAGCGGCGAGGGGGGAGCAGTACTTC.

This clone was recorded once. The junction does not match germline at one end; this may be a read error. V gene TRBV25-1 combines with J gene TRBJ1-5, with TRBD1 as a possible D gene (6 bases). Germline CDR1 is MGHDK and CDR2 is SYGVNS. CDR3 length: 13 amino acids. DNA for the CDR3: TGTGCCAGCAGTCAGGACAGCAAACAGCCCCAGCATTTT. This encodes CASSQDSKQPQHF.

The V and J genes are TRBV19 and TRBJ2-3, with D perhaps TRBD2 (7 bases). CDR3 length: 12 amino acids. The germline V gene encodes CDR1 LNHDA and CDR2 SQIVND (reference sequence). V lost 5 bases, J lost 12 bases, and 15 bases lay in between. CDR3 coding DNA: TGTGCCAGTAGTCACAGGGAGGGGCCCCAGTATTTT. Protein product: CASSHREGPQYF.

This sequence joins TRBV29-1 and TRBJ2-1, with 7 bases that match TRBD2. The CDR3 sequence is 16 residues long. Trimming took 4 bases from V and 0 from J; bases not matched to a gene: 9. Germline V gives CDR1 SQVTM, CDR2 ANQGSEA. Here the CDR3 DNA reads TGCAGCGTTGGGGGAGGGGCACCCAGCTCCTACAATGAGCAGTTCTTC. Translating gives CSVGGGAPSSYNEQFF.

This chain joins TRBV28 and TRBJ2-7, with D unclear. CDR1 and CDR2 (germline): MDHEN, SYDVKM. This CDR3 comprises 11 residues. V lost 2 bases and J 6 bases, leaving 5 bases between the germline ends. CDR3 protein: CASSLLGEQYF. As DNA, the CDR3 is TGTGCCAGCAGTTTACTCGGCGAGCAGTACTTC.

The chain is built from TRBV10-2 and TRBJ2-3; D not certain. V lost 2 bases, J lost 1 base, and 10 bases lay in between. Germline assignment: CDR1 WSHSY and CDR2 SAAADI. The CDR3 is 15 residues long. In DNA, the CDR3 is TGCGCCAGCAGTGAGCCCAGCGTCGGCACAGATACGCAGTATTTT. Translating it yields CASSEPSVGTDTQYF.

Concerning this clone: Sequence at one end of the junction differs from germline and may be a read error. The chain is built from TRBV28 and TRBJ1-4; D may be TRBD1 (6 bases). This CDR3 has 17 amino acids. CDR1 is MDHEN and CDR2 is SYDVKM in the germline V gene. The CDR3 DNA follows: TGTGCCAGCAGTTTTTCGTTCCGGGACACAACTTATGAAAAACTGTTTTTT. This encodes CASSFSFRDTTYEKLFF.

The V and J genes are TRBV28 and TRBJ1-5; TRBD1 agrees at 7 bases. CDR1 is MDHEN, CDR2 SYDVKM, per germline. Trimming at V came to 5 bases and at J to 6 bases, leaving 13 bases not matched to a gene. The length of the CDR3 is 16 residues. CDR3 sequence reads: CASSSGTGVLGQPQHF. The CDR3, as DNA: TGTGCCAGCAGTAGTGGAACAGGGGTGTTGGGTCAGCCCCAGCATTTT.

The chain uses TRBV6-2 or TRBV6-3 and TRBJ2-5; D uncertain. CDR1 MNHEY and CDR2 SVGEGT come from the germline V gene. Trimming left V 1 base short and J 1 base short, with 10 bases between. The CDR3 length is 15 residues. The chain's CDR3 is CASSYLVNPQETQYF. The CDR3 nucleotides read TGTGCCAGCAGTTACTTAGTAAACCCCCAAGAGACCCAGTACTTC.

This sequence joins TRBV5-1 and TRBJ2-5, with 8 bases aligning to TRBD1. The CDR3 has 15 amino acids. Per the germline V gene, CDR1 is SGHRS and CDR2 is YFSETQ. J gave up 4 bases and V 1 base, and 6 bases lay outside the gene matches. The CDR3 DNA reads as TGCGCCAGCAGCTTGAATGGCAGGGGGCGAGAGACCCAGTACTTC. It codes for CASSLNGRGRETQYF. Full variable domain (outside the CDR3, taken from reference TRBV5-1 and TRBJ2-5): KAGVTQTPRYLIKTRGQQVTLSCSPISGHRSVSWYQQTPGQGLQFLFEYFSETQRNKGNFPGRFSGRQFSNSRSEMNVSTLELGDSALYLCASSLNGRGRETQYFGPGTRLLVL.

The chain has TRBV19 and TRBJ2-6; 8 positions agree with TRBD2. The V gene's germline CDR1 is LNHDA and CDR2 SQIVND (reference sequence). The CDR3 is 19 residues long. V lost 1 base to trimming and J lost 2 bases; unmatched junction nucleotides: 10. The CDR3 reads CASSIASRSGSPGANVLTF. DNA for the CDR3: TGTGCCAGTAGTATAGCTTCAAGGAGCGGGAGTCCTGGGGCCAACGTCCTGACTTTC.

The chain uses TRBV27 and TRBJ1-5, with 8 bases identical to TRBD1. The CDR3 is 13 residues long. Trimming at V came to 8 bases and at J to 5 bases, leaving 5 bases not matched to a gene. The germline gives CDR1 MNHEY, CDR2 SMNVEV (reference sequence). The CDR3 is CASAWTGHQPQHF. The DNA for the CDR3 is TGTGCCAGCGCCTGGACAGGGCATCAGCCCCAGCATTTT.

The V gene is TRBV19, the J gene TRBJ2-3; 9 bases are a match to TRBD2. There are 17 residues in the CDR3. Germline lookup yields CDR1 LNHDA and CDR2 SQIVND (reference sequence). J lost 0 bases, V lost 3 bases, and 7 bases had no gene match. CDR3 residues: CASSMWASGTSTDTQYF. CDR3 coding DNA: TGTGCCAGTAGTATGTGGGCTAGCGGGACTAGCACAGATACGCAGTATTTT.

The rearrangement joins TRBV24-1 to TRBJ2-2; 7 positions match TRBD2. The CDR3 contains 15 residues. With 9 bases clipped from V and 4 bases from J, the junction kept 10 bases outside the gene matches. Germline CDR1 KGHDR, CDR2 SFDVKD. This CDR3 reads CATAGVEGTTGELFF. The CDR3 DNA reads TGTGCCACCGCGGGAGTGGAGGGGACCACCGGGGAGCTGTTTTTT.

V and J are TRBV7-3 and TRBJ2-1; TRBD2 agrees at 7 bases. The CDR3 is made up of 12 amino acids. The V segment lost 2 bases and the J segment 13 bases; nucleotides outside the gene matches: 5. Germline CDR1 is SGHTA and CDR2 is FQGTGA. The CDR3 protein is CASSLVGTIQFF. CDR3 DNA sequence: TGTGCCAGCAGCTTAGTGGGGACTATACAGTTCTTC.

This chain joins TRBV6-6 and TRBJ1-3, with D maybe TRBD1 (5 bases). Trimming took 2 bases from V and 2 from J, leaving 10 bases between them. CDR1 and CDR2 (germline): MNHNY, SVGAGI (reference sequence). The CDR3 is made up of 15 amino acids. CDR3 DNA: TGTGCCAGCAGTTACGGAAGGGGAACTGGAAACACCATATATTTT. Its protein product is CASSYGRGTGNTIYF.

The count of this clone is one. The rearrangement links TRBV3-1 (or the pseudogene TRBV3-2) to TRBJ2-2, with TRBD1 matching over 8 bases. The CDR3 is 18 residues long. Losses at the gene ends were 5 bases for V and 5 bases for J; bases not matched to a gene: 16. Germline V lookup: CDR1 LGHDT, CDR2 YNNKEL (reference sequence). The CDR3 here is CASSYQVGQGSWTGELFF. The CDR3 DNA follows: TGTGCCAGCAGCTACCAAGTAGGACAGGGAAGTTGGACCGGGGAGCTGTTTTTT.